This T cell receptor beta chain was identified during a study of cytomegalovirus exposure and HLA in healthy donors. Whole-study results and caveats: In a later analysis, at a false discovery rate of 0.05, about 17,000 TCR beta sequences matched HLA alleles. A link between a missense DCLRE1C variant and TCR beta V- and J-gene trimming emerged from a later analysis.

The CDR3 is made up of 13 amino acids. V was cut by 4 bases and J by 2 bases, with 8 bases left in between. The V gene's germline CDR1 is MNHEY and CDR2 SMNVEV (reference sequence). In its sample, this clone was seen once. Its cognate antigen is unknown. Use of 60 Vbeta and 13 Jbeta primers characterized the PCR. The protocol was immunoSEQ multiplex PCR, while the TCRdb copy is restricted to in-frame clones and leaves out a portion. The sample has about 140,000 clones; around 80% are singletons. These donors, healthy bone marrow donors, were studied. The chain uses TRBV27 and TRBJ1-1, with D possibly being TRBD1 (5 bases). The TCR was taken from a man aged 25-40 years in good health and CMV-seropositive. Sequencing was performed on PBMCs. The CDR3: CASSSQGNTEAFF. The CDR3, as DNA: TGTGCCAGCAGTTCCCAGGGTAACACTGAAGCTTTCTTT.